Given below is one TCR beta chain in context. This sample is part of a study of CD8 T cells in Susac syndrome. An input of roughly 0.5 to 1 ug of RNA was subjected to reverse transcription using random hexamers. An immunoSEQ multiplex PCR amplified TCR beta CDR3 over 54 Vbeta and 13 Jbeta. TCRdb analysed the immunoSEQ multiplex PCR reads with MiXCR anew, one entry per CDR3 protein. The repertoire has about 180,000 distinct CDR3 sequences, about 93% of them found once; the top ten carry 0.099%. CDR3 length equals 14 residues. V was trimmed by 4 bases and J by 1 base, leaving 11 bases between them. Germline values: CDR1 SGDLS, CDR2 YYNGEE.

The sequencing sample was made of CD4+ T cells from PBMCs. The J gene is TRBJ1-1, the V gene TRBV9; D ambiguous. This receptor was obtained from a human donor with Susac syndrome. The CDR3: CASSPTEGNTEAFF. In DNA form, the CDR3 reads TGTGCCAGCAGCCCTACGGAGGGGAACACTGAAGCTTTCTTT.